This T cell receptor (beta chain) stems from a study of neurological immune-mediated disorders. Findings and caveats of the study: It was HTLV-1-associated myelopathy that showed the most TCR clonal expansion, while multiple sclerosis showed the least, falling below healthy controls.

For this clonotype: Its antigen is unidentified. No conserved phenylalanine or tryptophan is present at the end of the CDR3, so a read error is the likely explanation.

The unsorted libraries were prepared from 2 million PBMCs (stored at -80 C). The cDNA was generated through 5'RACE incorporating 10-nucleotide random UMIs. Over 180 million TCR-beta sequences from 15-18 subjects came from every sequencing run. Each CDR3 protein is one row after TCRdb ran MiXCR on the 5' RACE reads. Among about 48,000 distinct CDR3 sequences listed, 10% were seen once. The source of this sequence is a middle-aged woman with HTLV-1-associated myelopathy (HAM/TSP). The sample was PBMCs.

In nucleotides, the CDR3 is TGTGCCAGCAGCGTAGACAGGTGGAGTGAGCAGTTCCTC. It yields the protein CASSVDRWSEQFL. The V call is TRBV5-5, the J call TRBJ2-1; D may be TRBD1 (6 bases). The CDR3 loop spans 13 amino acids. The V gene lost 4 bases and the J gene lost 9 bases, with 14 bases spanning the gap. Germline V gene data show CDR1 as SGHKS and CDR2 as YYEKEE (reference sequence).